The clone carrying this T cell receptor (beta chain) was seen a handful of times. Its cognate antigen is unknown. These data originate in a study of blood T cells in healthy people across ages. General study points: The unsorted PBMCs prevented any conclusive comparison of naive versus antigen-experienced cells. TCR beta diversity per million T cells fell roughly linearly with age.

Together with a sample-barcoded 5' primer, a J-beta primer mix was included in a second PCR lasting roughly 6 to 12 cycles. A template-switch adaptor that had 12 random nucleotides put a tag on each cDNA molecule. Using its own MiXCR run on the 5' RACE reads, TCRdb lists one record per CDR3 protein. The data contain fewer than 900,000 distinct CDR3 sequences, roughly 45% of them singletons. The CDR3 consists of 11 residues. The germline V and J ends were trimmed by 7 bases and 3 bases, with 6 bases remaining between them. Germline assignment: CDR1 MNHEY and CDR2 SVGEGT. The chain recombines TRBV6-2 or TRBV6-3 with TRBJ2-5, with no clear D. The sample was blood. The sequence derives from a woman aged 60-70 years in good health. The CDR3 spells CASNDEETQYF. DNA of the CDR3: TGTGCCAGCAACGACGAAGAGACCCAGTACTTC.